This T cell receptor (beta chain) was recovered during a study of T cell repertoires in cytomegalovirus infection. Study as a whole: The public TCR beta signatures pointed to both CMV infection and matching HLA type.

This clonotype was recorded many times. The target antigen is unknown. Using its own MiXCR run on the reads, TCRdb lists one record per CDR3 protein. The sample consists of about 490,000 distinct CDR3 sequences, 16% of them appearing once. The CDR3 is made up of 15 amino acids. The V and J ends lost 0 bases and 1 base respectively, with 9 bases between them. Germline CDR1 and CDR2: SEHNR and FQNEAQ (reference sequence). Study results and caveats: HLA-C-restricted CMV-specific TCR beta clonotypes were dominant in the ex vivo response.

The sample consisted of CD8+ T cells from PBMCs. The chain has TRBV7-9 and TRBJ1-1; D is possibly TRBD1 (6 bases). The sequence derives from a human donor in good health (CMV status not recorded). Some clones in this sample may be carry-over from other donors' samples. The CDR3 here is CASSLAVGGNTEAFF. As DNA, the CDR3 is TGTGCCAGCAGCTTAGCCGTAGGGGGGAACACTGAAGCTTTCTTT.